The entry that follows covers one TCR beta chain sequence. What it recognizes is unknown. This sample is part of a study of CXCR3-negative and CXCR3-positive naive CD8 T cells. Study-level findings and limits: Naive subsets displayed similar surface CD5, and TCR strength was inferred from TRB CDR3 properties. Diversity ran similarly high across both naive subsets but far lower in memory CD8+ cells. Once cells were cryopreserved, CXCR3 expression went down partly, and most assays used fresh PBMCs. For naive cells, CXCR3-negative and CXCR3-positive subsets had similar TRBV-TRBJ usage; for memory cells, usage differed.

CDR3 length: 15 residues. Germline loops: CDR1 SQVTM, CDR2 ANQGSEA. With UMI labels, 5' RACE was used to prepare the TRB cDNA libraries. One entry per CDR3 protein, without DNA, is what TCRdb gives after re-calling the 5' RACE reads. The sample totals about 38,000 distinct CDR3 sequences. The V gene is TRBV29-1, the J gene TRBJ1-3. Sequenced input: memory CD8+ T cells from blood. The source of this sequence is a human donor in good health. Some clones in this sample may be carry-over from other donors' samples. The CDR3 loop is CSVESHGYSGNTIYF.